This T cell receptor (beta chain) came from a study of T-cell memory formation after mild COVID-19 (dated by TCRdb to 2020 to 2022). With regard to the full study: TCR sequence clusters from the two donors were found to be largely donor specific. In a couple of donors, T-cell clones that expanded and contracted after mild COVID-19 were tracked by sequencing TCRalpha and TCRbeta repertoires over time. The cohort comprised two young, previously healthy adult volunteers, one female and one male.

On the study overall, not on this receptor specifically: Contracting CD4+ clones were located mainly in the CM and EM memory subsets, whereas CD8+ clones were found to be enriched in EMRA. Clones that contracted from day 15 to 85 showed balanced CD4/CD8 phenotypes, whereas a second wave of clones that expanded from day 15 to 37 leaned towards CD4+. Some responding clones were detected in pre-infection memory, which suggested that pre-existing cross-reactive memory T cells had joined the SARS-CoV-2 response. Only a couple of mild cases were covered in the study, and larger cohorts including severe cases with pre-infection samples were considered necessary. SARS-CoV-2 specificity of the second-wave clones peaking on day 37 was not confirmed.

In the case of this clonotype: The antigen it recognizes is unknown. Base qualities are missing; no much larger clone stands one base away.

Ficoll-Paque density gradient centrifugation was used to isolate PBMCs. This sample was sequenced with an Illumina NovaSeq 6000. Using 5'RACE with constant-segment primers, TCRalpha and TCRbeta cDNA libraries were constructed, with sample barcodes and unique molecular identifiers added in the process. RNA was extracted from every sample with Trizol reagent. Libraries were amplified in two PCR steps, with a second sample barcode and Illumina TruSeq adapters added in the second step. Sequencing of libraries was performed on an Illumina NovaSeq with 2 x 150 bp paired-end reads. Turning to the authors' computational methods: Demultiplexing of reads and collapsing into UMI-guided consensus sequences were performed with migec v1.2.7. Using mixcr v2.1.11, UMI consensuses were aligned to TRA and TRB V and J templates and then assembled into clonotypes. A clonotype was counted as expanded or contracted only if both edgeR and NoisET called the change significant, with noise models trained on biological replicates. For edgeR calls, the cutoffs were a false discovery rate-adjusted p below 0.01 and a log2 fold-change threshold of 1. As an exploratory analysis of dynamics, PCA with hierarchical clustering was applied to max-normalized trajectories of the 1000 most abundant clonotypes. The CD4 or CD8 phenotype of responding clones was assigned using the separately sequenced CD4+ and CD8+ repertoires. Through fastp at Q25 and MiXCR, TCRdb rebuilt clones from the public reads, retaining in-frame beta chains. Each CDR3 protein gets just one entry, which takes the most common genes and DNA from the rows behind it. Here the V and J calls rest on TCRdb's processing, not on the authors' analysis. In this sample the table shows roughly 260,000 distinct CDR3 sequences, about a sixth of which occur a single time. The ten largest make up 3.5% to 4% of the sample.

Sequences KGHDR (CDR1) and SFDVKD (CDR2) are obtained from the germline V gene. Trimming takes 4 bases from V and 5 bases from J, and the germline ends sit 17 bases apart. Taken from cysteine to phenylalanine, the CDR3 has 16 residues. Solely the CDR3 DNA is kept, with 48 bases framed from the first base. The chain is assembled from TRBV24-1 and TRBJ2-1, and possibly TRBD2, on 5 matching bases. The TCR sequence derives from a man between 18 and 35 years old who had mild COVID-19 (a few samples of this study predate the infection). The sample titles of this study are shuffled in the database, so cell type and time point are left out; the donor was told from shared clones. What was sequenced was PBMCs or a T cell subset sorted from them (not recorded which). CDR3 loop: CATSDPSGLVDNEQFF. The nucleotide sequence is TGTGCCACCAGTGACCCGTCTGGACTGGTTGACAATGAGCAGTTCTTC.